Presented here are 15 T cell receptor beta chains from one specimen sequenced in a study of blood T cell repertoires in COVID-19. Libraries were prepared by immunoSEQ multiplex PCR; TCRdb keeps only in-frame clonotypes and omits some of them. This table has under 80,000 clones, over 65% appearing once. The specimen was peripheral blood. Receptor source: a man older than 75 with active or convalescent COVID-19.

The rearrangement uses TRBV7-6 and TRBJ2-7; D might be TRBD2 (6 bases). The CDR3 has 14 amino acids. CDR1 and CDR2 from the germline V gene are SGHVS and FNYEAQ. The V end was cut by 1 base, the J end by 7 bases, with 14 bases between. CDR3 sequence reads: CASSLVGGMGEQYF. CDR3 sequence (DNA): TGTGCCAGCAGCTTAGTTGGCGGGATGGGGGAGCAGTACTTC.

V usage is TRBV27 and J usage is TRBJ2-7, with D possibly being TRBD1 (5 bases). Trimming shortened V by 3 bases and J by 1 base, and 13 bases separated the two germline ends. Germline CDR1 and CDR2: MNHEY and SMNVEV (reference sequence). This CDR3 has 15 amino acids. CDR3 region: CASSLGQGRSYEQYF. CDR3 sequence (DNA): TGTGCCAGCAGTTTGGGTCAGGGAAGGTCCTACGAGCAGTACTTC.

The chain carries TRBV5-5 and TRBJ1-1; 9 bases match TRBD1. CDR3 length: 19 residues. The germline V gene encodes CDR1 SGHKS and CDR2 YYEKEE (reference sequence). Germline trimming cut 4 bases from V and 4 bases from J; bases unmatched to any gene: 20. The CDR3 spells CASSHTGTGFSFLGTEAFF. The CDR3 nucleotides read TGTGCCAGCAGCCACACCGGGACAGGGTTTAGTTTTTTGGGCACTGAAGCTTTCTTT.

V is TRBV24-1 and J is TRBJ2-5, with 10 bases identical to TRBD1. V was pared by 4 bases and J by 5 bases, with 6 bases of the junction left unmatched. The CDR3 extends over 15 amino acids. Per germline, CDR1 KGHDR and CDR2 SFDVKD. The CDR3 reads CATSDPSDRGETQYF. The CDR3 DNA sequence: TGTGCCACCAGTGACCCCTCGGACAGGGGGGAGACCCAGTACTTC.

This clone was found a few times. The chain recombines TRBV11-2 with TRBJ2-7, with TRBD1 matching 7 bases. The trim removed 5 bases at V and 7 bases at J, leaving 8 bases unmatched. The V gene's germline CDR1 is SGHAT and CDR2 FQNNGV. The CDR3 runs to 13 residues. DNA for the CDR3: TGTGCCAGCAGCGCCGACTCCAGGGGGGAGCAGTACTTC. Its translation: CASSADSRGEQYF.

The chain combines TRBV6-5 with TRBJ2-2; D gene unclear. The CDR3 contains 14 residues. Germline V gives CDR1 MNHEY, CDR2 SVGAGI. Deletions cut 2 bases from V and 4 bases from J, with 8 bases between. The CDR3, as DNA: TGTGCCAGCAGTTACAGTCAGGCCACCGGGGAGCTGTTTTTT. This encodes CASSYSQATGELFF.

This clone turned up a few times. V and J are TRBV3-1 (or the pseudogene TRBV3-2) and TRBJ2-1; D perhaps matches TRBD1 (5 bases). Looked up from germline, CDR1 is LGHDT and CDR2 is YNNKEL (reference sequence). Trimming pared 6 bases from V and 9 bases from J, leaving 12 bases between. The CDR3 spans 12 residues. CDR3 region: CASSQRRGEQFF. CDR3 nucleotides: TGTGCCAGCAGTCAGAGAAGGGGTGAGCAGTTCTTC.

This clone came up many times. This chain links TRBV4-3 with TRBJ2-2, with TRBD1 matching over 8 bases. Unmatched junction bases numbered 10, after V lost 4 bases and J lost 6 bases. Germline V gene lookup returns CDR1 LGHNA and CDR2 YSLEER. The CDR3 has 16 residues. The CDR3 DNA sequence: TGCGCCAGCAGCCCGGCATTGGTGACAGGGGCCGGGGAGCTGTTTTTT. Protein sequence: CASSPALVTGAGELFF.

The chain combines TRBV9 with TRBJ1-4, with D possibly TRBD1 on 6 matching bases. CDR3 length equals 15 residues. Germline assignment: CDR1 SGDLS and CDR2 YYNGEE. The germline V and J ends were trimmed by 4 bases and 7 bases, with 17 bases remaining between them. CDR3 sequence reads: CASSPGQLRREKLFF. For the CDR3, the DNA is TGTGCCAGCAGCCCCGGACAGTTGAGGCGTGAAAAACTGTTTTTT.

The V gene is TRBV4-2, the J gene TRBJ2-7; D is undetermined. V was cut by 0 bases and J by 3 bases, with 6 bases left in between. This CDR3 has 13 amino acids. Germline lookup yields CDR1 LGHNA and CDR2 YNFKEQ. The CDR3 coding sequence is TGTGCCAGCAGCCAAGATATGAGCTACGAGCAGTACTTC. This translates into CASSQDMSYEQYF.

The chain combines TRBV5-1 with TRBJ2-2; no reliable D call. Germline V gene data show CDR1 as SGHRS and CDR2 as YFSETQ. CDR3 length equals 14 residues. V was trimmed by 0 bases and J by 0 bases, leaving 3 bases between them. The DNA for the CDR3 is TGCGCCAGCAGCTTGGGCGCGAACACCGGGGAGCTGTTTTTT. Protein sequence: CASSLGANTGELFF. Filled out from reference TRBV5-1 and TRBJ2-2, the complete variable domain reads KAGVTQTPRYLIKTRGQQVTLSCSPISGHRSVSWYQQTPGQGLQFLFEYFSETQRNKGNFPGRFSGRQFSNSRSEMNVSTLELGDSALYLCASSLGANTGELFFGEGSRLTVL.

The chain couples TRBV25-1 to TRBJ1-2; 7 bases map to TRBD1. CDR3 length equals 16 residues. Germline V gives CDR1 MGHDK, CDR2 SYGVNS. Losses at the gene ends were 2 bases for V and 1 base for J; bases not matched to a gene: 7. DNA for the CDR3: TGTGCCAGCAGTGAACGCTGGCAGGGGGGTAACTATGGCTACACCTTC. Its protein is CASSERWQGGNYGYTF.

V is TRBV9 and J is TRBJ1-1; D might be TRBD1 (6 bases). Germline-derived CDR1 and CDR2 are SGDLS and YYNGEE. Trimming left V 4 bases short and J 0 bases short, with 19 bases between. The CDR3 contains 17 residues. The CDR3 loop reads CASSLNTGRAVNTEAFF. CDR3 coding DNA: TGTGCCAGCAGCCTCAATACAGGGAGGGCGGTGAACACTGAAGCTTTCTTT.

The chain employs TRBV28 and TRBJ1-6, with no clear D. Trimming removed 6 bases at V and 7 bases at J, with 7 bases between. The CDR3 is made up of 12 amino acids. CDR1 and CDR2 from the germline V gene are MDHEN and SYDVKM. The CDR3 reads CASSYRNSPLHF. The CDR3 nucleotides read TGTGCCAGCAGCTACAGAAATTCACCCCTCCACTTT.

The chain has TRBV10-1 and TRBJ2-1, with 11 bases that match TRBD2. The CDR3 is made up of 16 amino acids. Germline-derived CDR1 and CDR2 are WNHNN and SYGVQD (reference sequence). J was trimmed by 6 bases and V by 5 bases; bases with no gene match: 9. The CDR3 loop reads CASSTILAGGPNEQFF. The CDR3 DNA reads TGCGCCAGCAGTACCATCCTAGCGGGGGGCCCCAATGAGCAGTTCTTC.